A selection of T cell receptor beta chains follows, all from one sample in a study of T cells in Graves' hyperthyroidism and ophthalmopathy. TCRdb passed the multiplex PCR reads through MiXCR, listing each CDR3 protein once. The repertoire holds about 37,000 distinct CDR3 sequences, with approximately 52% as singletons. The sequenced sample was blood. These TCRs come from a man aged 35 to 55 with Graves' ophthalmopathy. CDR3s include the opening cysteine and the closing phenylalanine or tryptophan. Fields, in order: J gene, D gene, V gene, clone size, CDR3 DNA, CDR3 protein. D genes are given only for firm matches. Clone size, where shown, is once, few, many, or a class for clones that have expanded.

TRBJ2-5 | - | TRBV20-1 | - | TGCAGTGCTGCAATATCCGGGACACAGTACTTC | CSAAISGTQYF
TRBJ1-6 | - | TRBV2 | - | TGTGCCAGCACCCTATGGGGGGGAAATTCACCCCTCCACTTT | CASTLWGGNSPLHF
TRBJ2-2 | - | TRBV4-1 | - | TGCGCCAGCAGCCAAGAAGGGGTCCTGAACACCGGGGAGCTGTTTTTT | CASSQEGVLNTGELFF
TRBJ2-3 | TRBD2 | TRBV5-1 | many | TGCGCCAGCAGCTTGGAGGGACTAGCGGGAACTAGCACAGATACGCAGTATTTT | CASSLEGLAGTSTDTQYF
TRBJ1-2 | - | TRBV15 | - | TGTGCCACCAGCAGTGTCGTGGTAAAGGCTAACTATGGCTACACCTTC | CATSSVVVKANYGYTF
TRBJ2-5 | TRBD2 | TRBV6-5 | many | TGTGCCAGTTCCCGGGGGGGGGCGAGCCAAGAGACCCAGTACTTC | CASSRGGASQETQYF
TRBJ2-5 | TRBD2 | TRBV2 | many | TGTGCCAGCCTATTATGGGGCGGGGGGGCTTCAGAGACCCAGTACTTC | CASLLWGGGASETQYF
TRBJ2-7 | TRBD2 | TRBV20-1 | - | TGCAGTGCTAGAGCGGGGGGTAGGGAGCAGTACTTC | CSARAGGREQYF
TRBJ1-1 | TRBD1 | TRBV29-1 | - | TGCAGCGTTGGCGGGACAGGGACTGGAAACACTGAAGCTTTCTTT | CSVGGTGTGNTEAFF
TRBJ2-7 | TRBD1 | TRBV4-2 | once | TGTGCCAGCAGCCAAGAGGGACAGAAAAACGAGCAGAACTTC | CASSQEGQKNEQNF
TRBJ2-1 | TRBD2 | TRBV7-8 | - | TGTGCCAGCAGATCCGGGACTAGAAATAATGAGCAGTTCTTC | CASRSGTRNNEQFF
TRBJ2-3 | TRBD2 | TRBV13 | many | TGTGCCAGCAGCATTAGACTAGCGGGGTCTCCAGATACGCAGTATTTT | CASSIRLAGSPDTQYF